Described below is a single T cell receptor beta chain sequence and its context. What it binds is not known. This specimen belongs to a study of OX40 agonist ivuxolimab in advanced cancers. General study points: Dosing at 0.1 to 3.0 mg/kg was accompanied by clonal expansion of CD4+ and CD8+ blood T cells by week 6. Partial responders dosed at 0.1-3.0 mg/kg displayed clonal expansion ranking among the lowest. Expanded peripheral T-cell antigen specificity went undetermined.

Here immunoSEQ multiplex PCR was the method, and the copy in TCRdb shows in-frame clones only, minus some. The data contain tens of thousands of clones, 70% to 90% of them seen just once; the ten biggest clones take up about 4%. The CDR3 covers 14 residues. V was shortened by 0 bases and J by 7 bases, with 13 bases between the two germline ends. Germline V gene lookup returns CDR1 GTSNPN and CDR2 SVGIG (reference sequence). The starting material was CD4+ or CD8+ T cells sorted from blood, obtained in a trial of the OX40 agonist ivuxolimab. This chain uses TRBV30 with TRBJ2-1; weak D call: TRBD2 (5 bases). This receptor was obtained from an adult with an advanced solid tumor such as melanoma, head and neck, liver or kidney cancer. CDR3 nucleotides: TGTGCCTGGAGTGTATATCCGACTAATAATGAGCAGTTCTTC. Protein: CAWSVYPTNNEQFF.